A single sample is the source of the 19 T cell receptor beta chains below, sequenced in a study of long-term antiretroviral therapy in people with HIV. Version v3.0 of the immunoSEQ assay was performed at survey level. Sequencing was performed with immunoSEQ multiplex PCR; in TCRdb, only in-frame clones are kept and a portion is missing. The sample contains about 30,000 clones, around 80% of which appear only once. The source material was unsorted PBMCs, sampled 1.5 years before starting antiretroviral therapy. The receptors were gathered from a man aged 18-30 years with HIV.

The count of this clone is one. The V gene is TRBV28, the J gene TRBJ1-5; unclear D gene. V lost 1 base to trimming and J lost 4 bases, with 14 bases between them. Germline loops: CDR1 MDHEN, CDR2 SYDVKM. The CDR3 length is 16 residues. CDR3 in DNA: TGTGCCAGCAGTTTATTACCGGACGTAGTGAATCAGCCCCAGCATTTT. This sequence encodes CASSLLPDVVNQPQHF.

The gene calls are TRBV13 and TRBJ1-2; D is unclear. Germline-derived CDR1 and CDR2 are PRHDT and FYEKMQ (reference sequence). This CDR3 spans 16 amino acids. Trimming removed 0 bases from V and 0 bases from J, with 11 bases in between. CDR3 sequence: CASSLGIERANYGYTF. CDR3 sequence (DNA): TGTGCCAGCAGCTTAGGCATAGAGAGAGCTAACTATGGCTACACCTTC.

The V call is TRBV7-9, the J call TRBJ1-4, with unresolved D. Germline V lookup: CDR1 SEHNR, CDR2 FQNEAQ (reference sequence). Trimming removed 5 bases at V and 4 bases at J, with 5 bases between. The CDR3 has 12 amino acids. The CDR3 loop reads CASSRLNEKLFF. The CDR3 DNA reads as TGTGCCAGCAGCCGTCTTAATGAAAAACTGTTTTTT.

This clone has a single count. The chain uses TRBV13 and TRBJ1-3; D is unresolved. Germline V gene data show CDR1 as PRHDT and CDR2 as FYEKMQ (reference sequence). The CDR3 runs to 14 residues. The V gene lost 4 bases and the J gene lost 0 bases, with 7 bases spanning the gap. The CDR3 loop reads CASSSQDSGNTIYF. The CDR3 nucleotides read TGTGCCAGCAGCTCTCAGGACTCTGGAAACACCATATATTTT.

V is TRBV7-9 and J is TRBJ2-3, with 9 nucleotides matching TRBD2. The CDR3 extends over 16 amino acids. After removal of 1 base from V and 4 bases from J, the junction contained 6 bases not matched to a gene. Germline V gene data show CDR1 as SEHNR and CDR2 as FQNEAQ (reference sequence). The CDR3 nucleotides are TGTGCCAGCAGCTTAGGGCTAGCGGGACTCCCAGATACGCAGTATTTT. Residues: CASSLGLAGLPDTQYF.

The DNA of the CDR3 is TGTGCCAGCAGGCCTACAGGGGGCCCACGGGACAACGAGCAGTACTTC. Residues: CASRPTGGPRDNEQYF. J is TRBJ2-7 and V is TRBV7-8; TRBD1 agrees at 9 bases. V gave up 6 bases and J gave up 5 bases; unmatched junction bases: 14. The CDR3 is 16 amino acids. CDR1 SGHVS and CDR2 FQNEAQ come from the germline V gene.

The gene calls are TRBV7-3 and TRBJ2-5; possibly TRBD2 for D (7 bases). The V gene lost 6 bases and the J gene lost 5 bases, with 16 bases spanning the gap. This CDR3 has 14 residues. Germline CDR1 is SGHTA and CDR2 is FQGTGA. The CDR3 sequence is CASSKTGGRETQYF. Written as DNA, the CDR3 is TGTGCCAGCAGTAAAACGGGGGGCCGGGAGACCCAGTACTTC.

The chain employs TRBV12-2 and TRBJ2-7; the D call in the table, TRBD1, was not verified against the DNA. TRBV12-2 is assigned pseudogene status. This CDR3 spans 13 amino acids. CDR3 residues: CASRFYRVGEQYF. In DNA form, the CDR3 reads TGTGCAAGTCGCTTTTACAGGGTGGGAGAGCAGTACTTC.

About this clone: One junction end does not reproduce the germline sequence, and a read error may be involved. V usage is TRBV7-7 and J usage is TRBJ1-4; the D gene is possibly TRBD1 (6 bases). This CDR3 is 15 amino acids long. Germline loops: CDR1 SSHAT, CDR2 FNYEAQ (reference sequence). Written as DNA, the CDR3 is TGTGCTAGCAGCTTAGCAGGACAGCTTAATGAAAAACTGTTTTTT. Translated: CASSLAGQLNEKLFF.

The chain employs TRBV9 and TRBJ1-3, with D uncertain. The length of the CDR3 is 17 residues. Germline V gives CDR1 SGDLS, CDR2 YYNGEE. Trimming left V 0 bases short and J 2 bases short, with 15 bases between. The CDR3 region has the DNA TGTGCCAGCAGCGTAGTTCCTGACACGGGGACTGGAAACACCATATATTTT. The encoded protein is CASSVVPDTGTGNTIYF.

The J gene is TRBJ2-7, the V gene TRBV30; TRBD2 matches 11 bases. V lost 0 bases, J lost 3 bases, and 10 bases stayed unmatched. The CDR3 consists of 17 residues. Germline CDR1 reads GTSNPN; CDR2 reads SVGIG (reference sequence). CDR3 protein: CAWSVPGLAGGRYEQYF. CDR3 sequence (DNA): TGTGCCTGGAGTGTACCCGGTCTAGCGGGAGGTCGCTACGAGCAGTACTTC.

The chain uses TRBV28 and TRBJ2-1, with 11 bases identical to TRBD2. Trimming cost V 3 bases and J 0 bases; bases outside gene matches: 7. The CDR3 sequence is 18 residues long. CDR1 and CDR2 (germline): MDHEN, SYDVKM. The CDR3: CASSFGLAGLSSYNEQFF. The CDR3 DNA follows: TGTGCCAGCAGTTTCGGACTAGCGGGCCTAAGCTCCTACAATGAGCAGTTCTTC.

This chain joins TRBV6-6 and TRBJ2-2, with 7 bases lining up with TRBD1. The CDR3 consists of 14 residues. The trim removed 6 bases at V and 4 bases at J, leaving 5 bases unmatched. Germline V CDR1 and CDR2: MNHNY, SVGAGI (reference sequence). Here the CDR3 DNA reads TGTGCCAGCAGCGACAGGGAAAGCACCGGGGAGCTGTTTTTT. It is translated as CASSDRESTGELFF.

The rearrangement links TRBV18 to TRBJ1-6, with a tentative D call TRBD1 (6 bases). Looked up from germline, CDR1 is KGHSH and CDR2 is LQKENI. The CDR3 totals 16 residues. V lost 1 base and J 6 bases, leaving 13 bases between the germline ends. The CDR3 here is CASSPRRGAGNSPLHF. CDR3 nucleotides: TGTGCCAGCTCACCACGCAGGGGCGCGGGTAATTCACCCCTCCACTTT.

The V call is TRBV5-6, the J call TRBJ2-2; the D gene is possibly TRBD1 (6 bases). This CDR3 comprises 13 residues. Germline V gene sequence: CDR1 SGHDT, CDR2 YYEEEE. Trimming left V 3 bases short and J 5 bases short, with 8 bases between. The CDR3 coding sequence is TGTGCCAGCAGCTACGACAGGACCGGGGAGCTGTTTTTT. Protein: CASSYDRTGELFF.

This clone was observed once. The chain recombines TRBV5-4 with TRBJ1-1; tentatively, D is TRBD1 (6 bases). Per the germline V gene, CDR1 is SGHNT and CDR2 is YYREEE (reference sequence). Trimming stripped 4 bases from V and 1 base from J, with 11 bases between. This CDR3 region has 14 residues. The CDR3 region has the DNA TGTGCCAGCAGCAAGGACAGATCGAACACTGAAGCTTTCTTT. Translated, it gives CASSKDRSNTEAFF.

This chain joins TRBV9 and TRBJ2-7; 8 nucleotides match TRBD2. Trimming took 3 bases from V and 3 from J; bases not matched to a gene: 8. The V gene's germline CDR1 is SGDLS and CDR2 YYNGEE. The CDR3 runs 15 residues. CDR3 DNA: TGTGCCAGCAGCGATGAGCGGGGGAACAGCTACGAGCAGTACTTC. Residues: CASSDERGNSYEQYF.

The chain links TRBV11-2 to TRBJ2-3; no reliable D call. Germline V CDR1 and CDR2: SGHAT, FQNNGV. This CDR3 contains 12 residues. V lost 7 bases and J lost 6, with 11 bases in between. This CDR3 is CASTRPTDTQYF. The CDR3 nucleotides read TGTGCCAGCACCCGCCCCACGGATACGCAGTATTTT.

The chain recombines TRBV7-9 with TRBJ2-7; no clear D. The V gene's germline CDR1 is SEHNR and CDR2 FQNEAQ (reference sequence). V lost 1 base, J lost 6 bases, and 7 bases lay in between. There are 12 residues in the CDR3. CDR3 amino acids: CASSLGRGEQYF. CDR3 DNA sequence: TGTGCCAGCAGCTTAGGTAGAGGCGAGCAGTACTTC.